A selection of T cell receptor beta chains follows, all from one sample in a study of T cell clones after liver transplantation. Clones were read by immunoSEQ multiplex PCR, and TCRdb kept only the in-frame ones, dropping some. This repertoire shows more than 95,000 clones, 75% to 85% found once; its top ten account for about 1%. Sequenced here: CD4+ T cells from blood, sampled before liver transplant. These receptors were obtained from a human donor who received a liver transplant. Each CDR3 is given with its conserved first and last residue. D genes are given only for firm matches. Part of the rows lack a size; the others show once, few, many or a class for expanded clones.

clone_size	cdr3_length	v_call	d_call	j_call	cdr3_nt	cdr3_aa
.	13	TRBV25-1	TRBD1	TRBJ2-5	TGTGCCACCTTGACAGGGGTCCAAGAGACCCAGTACTTC	CATLTGVQETQYF
once	12	TRBV6-1	.	TRBJ1-1	TGTGCCAGCCTACAGGTATTCACTGAAGCTTTCTTT	CASLQVFTEAFF
.	17	TRBV28	.	TRBJ2-3	TGTGCCAGCAGTTCGCCGGCTAGCGCGAGGGCCAAAGATACGCAGTATTTT	CASSSPASARAKDTQYF
.	16	TRBV5-1	.	TRBJ1-4	TGCGCCAGCAGCTTACAGGGTAGTCAGGTTAATGAAAAACTGTTTTTT	CASSLQGSQVNEKLFF
.	15	TRBV6-6	.	TRBJ1-2	TGTGCCAGCAGTGCATTGGGGAGCAAACATTATGGCTACACCTTC	CASSALGSKHYGYTF
.	17	TRBV7-2	TRBD1	TRBJ1-6	TGTGCCAGCAGAGGCGGGGCCAGGGGGCAGTATAATTCACCCCTCCACTTT	CASRGGARGQYNSPLHF
.	13	TRBV19	.	TRBJ1-5	TGTGCCAGTAGTATTAGGAACAATCAGCCCCAGCATTTT	CASSIRNNQPQHF
.	16	TRBV15	.	TRBJ2-2	TGTGCCACCAGCAGAGAAACTAGATCGGGGACCGGGGAGCTGTTTTTT	CATSRETRSGTGELFF
.	13	TRBV27	TRBD2	TRBJ2-1	TGTGCCAGCAGTGGACTAGCGGGAGGTGAGCAGTTCTTC	CASSGLAGGEQFF
.	9	TRBV6-5	.	TRBJ2-3	TGTGCCAGCAGTTACGGAGACAGTTTT	CASSYGDSF
once	15	TRBV11-2	TRBD1	TRBJ2-7	TGTGCCAGCAGCTTTGAGCAGGGGGCCTACTACGAGCAGTACTTC	CASSFEQGAYYEQYF
.	13	TRBV7-6	.	TRBJ1-5	TGTGCCAGCAGCCCCCAACAGGGCGCCCCCCAGCATTTT	CASSPQQGAPQHF
.	14	TRBV18	.	TRBJ1-1	TGTGCCAGCTCACGAGGGGAGGGGAACACTGAAGCTTTCTTT	CASSRGEGNTEAFF
.	14	TRBV2	.	TRBJ2-7	TGTGCCAGCAGCGGACCGAAGAGCTCCTACGAGCAGTACTTC	CASSGPKSSYEQYF
.	14	TRBV5-4	.	TRBJ1-1	TGTGCCAGCAGCTTGGGGGCTGGGGACACTGAAGCTTTCTTT	CASSLGAGDTEAFF
.	17	TRBV7-9	.	TRBJ1-4	TGTGCCAGCAGCCCCCAGGGGCGGAGTGCAACTAATGAAAAACTGTTTTTT	CASSPQGRSATNEKLFF
.	13	TRBV5-1	.	TRBJ1-1	TGCGCCAGCAGCTATGGGGACGGAGACGAAGCTTTCTTT	CASSYGDGDEAFF
.	11	TRBV18	.	TRBJ1-2	TGTGCCAGCTCACCCGATTATGGCTACACCTTC	CASSPDYGYTF
.	14	TRBV2	TRBD1	TRBJ1-5	TGTGCCAGCACCAGACAGGGATCCAATCAGCCCCAGCATTTT	CASTRQGSNQPQHF
.	14	TRBV11-2	.	TRBJ2-4	TGTGCCAGCAGCTCCCGTCTGGCCAAAAACATTCAGTACTTC	CASSSRLAKNIQYF
few	16	TRBV5-4	.	TRBJ1-1	TGTGCCAGCAGCCTAGAGACGAACAGGGCGAGCACTGAAGCTTTCTTT	CASSLETNRASTEAFF
.	15	TRBV6-6	.	TRBJ2-7	TGTGCCAGCAGCGCCCCGGGGAGGTTAACCTACGAGCAGTACTTC	CASSAPGRLTYEQYF
.	18	TRBV7-3	TRBD2	TRBJ2-2	TGTGCCAGCAGCTTTCAGCGGGGGGGCCCTCGGGGCACCGGGGAGCTGTTTTTT	CASSFQRGGPRGTGELFF
once	15	TRBV28	.	TRBJ2-7	TGTGCCAGCAGTCTGCGGCCCCCCGCCTCCTACGAGCAGTACTTC	CASSLRPPASYEQYF
once	13	TRBV7-2	.	TRBJ2-7	TGTGCCAGCAGCCAAAAAGGTGAACGCGAGCAGTACTTC	CASSQKGEREQYF
.	11	TRBV18	.	TRBJ2-1	TGTGCCAGCTCACCCGCGAATGAGCAGTTCTTC	CASSPANEQFF